Following are 7 T cell receptor beta chains from one sample sequenced in a study of radiation and T cells in renal cell carcinoma. TCRdb's copy holds only in-frame clones and misses some; the assay was immunoSEQ multiplex PCR. Seen here are 150,000 to 160,000 clones, 87% observed once, and the top ten hold around 13%. Time point noted: blood 2 weeks post-SBRT. Described treatment: 15 Gy SBRT to primary tumor, nephrectomy 4 weeks later. This material consisted of blood, taken from a patient whose treatment included radiotherapy and nephrectomy. The source of these receptors is a woman between 45 and 65 years old with renal cell carcinoma.

This clone showed up just once. The rearrangement uses TRBV7-9 and TRBJ2-3; 11 nucleotides match TRBD2. Trimming took 4 bases from V and 5 from J; bases not matched to a gene: 2. CDR1 SEHNR and CDR2 FQNEAQ come from the germline V gene (reference sequence). This CDR3 comprises 14 residues. The CDR3, as DNA: TGTGCCAGCAGCTATGGGACTAGCGGAGATACGCAGTATTTT. Amino acid sequence: CASSYGTSGDTQYF.

This clone appeared once. The chain links TRBV15 to TRBJ2-5, with TRBD1 as a possible D gene (6 bases). V lost 5 bases and J lost 1, with 11 bases in between. Germline V gives CDR1 LNHNV, CDR2 YYDKDF (reference sequence). The CDR3 length is 14 residues. The CDR3 loop reads CATSRWGLQETQYF. CDR3 in DNA: TGTGCCACCAGCCGCTGGGGGCTCCAAGAGACCCAGTACTTC.

The chain links TRBV19 to TRBJ2-6; 9 bases agree with TRBD1. V shed 6 bases and J 0 bases; nucleotides not matched to a gene: 21. Per germline, CDR1 LNHDA and CDR2 SQIVND (reference sequence). The CDR3 is made up of 22 amino acids. The CDR3 protein is CASSPGFGAAGQGDSGANVLTF. The DNA of the CDR3 is TGTGCCAGTAGCCCTGGATTCGGGGCAGCGGGACAGGGCGACTCTGGGGCCAACGTCCTGACTTTC.

This clone was seen a handful of times. This rearrangement joins TRBV6-1 to TRBJ1-2; D remains ambiguous. Germline V gene data show CDR1 as MNHNS and CDR2 as SASEGT. Trimming left V 8 bases short and J 0 bases short, with 7 bases between. The CDR3 runs to 12 residues. CDR3 residues: CASGRANYGYTF. The CDR3 bases are TGTGCCAGCGGCAGAGCTAACTATGGCTACACCTTC.

The V and J genes are TRBV9 and TRBJ1-2; D is possibly TRBD1 (6 bases). The CDR3 spans 14 residues. Trimming removed 3 bases from V and 2 bases from J, with 11 bases in between. The germline gives CDR1 SGDLS, CDR2 YYNGEE. The CDR3 DNA sequence: TGTGCCAGCAGCGCCCGGACAGCGAACTATGGCTACACCTTC. Protein: CASSARTANYGYTF.

This clone was detected once. This chain connects TRBV19 to TRBJ2-7; D uncertain. The germline V gene encodes CDR1 LNHDA and CDR2 SQIVND (reference sequence). The CDR3 contains 13 residues. Trimming removed 5 bases at V and 6 bases at J, with 14 bases between. The CDR3 coding sequence is TGTGCCAGTAGTGTCAACCTGGGAACCGAGCAGTACTTC. This codes for CASSVNLGTEQYF.

The V and J genes are TRBV11-2 and TRBJ2-4; possible D gene TRBD2, 6 bases. CDR1 is SGHAT and CDR2 is FQNNGV in the germline V gene. The V end was cut by 1 base, the J end by 0 bases, with 19 bases between. The CDR3 consists of 19 residues. For the CDR3, the DNA is TGTGCCAGCAGCTTAGCCCGTGCGGGGCCCGCCTTAGCCAAAAACATTCAGTACTTC. It translates to CASSLARAGPALAKNIQYF.